These 16 T cell receptor beta chains were sequenced from one sample in a study of control samples from healthy donors and cancer patients. Profiled with immunoSEQ multiplex PCR; TCRdb holds only in-frame clones, not every one. This table holds tens of thousands of clones, 88% found once. The sample was PBMCs. The receptors shown here come from a woman aged 55-75 years with head and neck cancer.

The genes are TRBV6-2 or TRBV6-3 and TRBJ2-1; D gene unclear. The germline V gene encodes CDR1 MNHEY and CDR2 SVGEGT. This CDR3 has 12 residues. V gave up 0 bases and J gave up 9 bases, with 6 bases separating them. The CDR3 loop is CASSYSEREQFF. The CDR3 DNA follows: TGTGCCAGCAGTTACTCCGAACGTGAGCAGTTCTTC.

V usage is TRBV7-8 and J usage is TRBJ2-7; D remains ambiguous. V lost 3 bases and J lost 7, with 10 bases in between. Germline CDR1 and CDR2: SGHVS and FQNEAQ. The CDR3 contains 12 residues. CDR3 DNA: TGTGCCAGCAGCTTCGTCCCTGGGGAGCAGTACTTC. It translates to CASSFVPGEQYF.

The rearrangement uses TRBV3-1 (or the pseudogene TRBV3-2) and TRBJ2-2; a weak D match, TRBD2 (5 bases). The CDR3 runs to 13 residues. V was cut by 0 bases and J by 8 bases, with 7 bases left in between. Germline assignment: CDR1 LGHDT and CDR2 YNNKEL (reference sequence). This chain's CDR3 is CASSQDRGGELFF. The CDR3 coding sequence is TGTGCCAGCAGCCAAGATCGGGGAGGGGAGCTGTTTTTT.

The rearrangement joins TRBV11-2 to TRBJ2-7; D not resolved. In germline, CDR1 is SGHAT, CDR2 FQNNGV. The V and J ends lost 5 bases and 0 bases respectively, with 14 bases between them. The CDR3 runs to 15 residues. CDR3 DNA sequence: TGTGCCAGCAGCCTTCAGGTCCAAGCCTCCTACGAGCAGTACTTC. It encodes CASSLQVQASYEQYF.

This clone was seen more than once but under ten times. V is TRBV24-1 and J is TRBJ2-2, with 9 bases that match TRBD1. From germline, CDR1 is KGHDR and CDR2 SFDVKD. The CDR3 covers 15 residues. Losses at the gene ends were 4 bases for V and 3 bases for J; bases not matched to a gene: 2. CDR3 protein: CATSEQGAHTGELFF. DNA for the CDR3: TGTGCCACCAGTGAACAGGGGGCGCACACCGGGGAGCTGTTTTTT.

The chain has TRBV19 and TRBJ1-1, with a possible D match to TRBD1 (6 bases). Germline lookup yields CDR1 LNHDA and CDR2 SQIVND (reference sequence). CDR3 size: 13 residues. Between the trimmed V and J ends, which lost 7 bases and 3 bases, there was a span of 12 bases. DNA for the CDR3: TGTGCCAGTACCCTGACAGGTTACACTGAAGCTTTCTTT. Protein: CASTLTGYTEAFF. Full variable domain (rest looked up from reference TRBV19 and TRBJ1-1): DGGITQSPKYLFRKEGQNVTLSCEQNLNHDAMYWYRQDPGQGLRLIYYSQIVNDFQKGDIAEGYSVSREKKESFPLTVTSAQKNPTAFYLCASTLTGYTEAFFGQGTRLTVV.

There are a few counts of this clone. V is TRBV5-6 and J is TRBJ1-1; D is ambiguous. CDR1 and CDR2 from the germline V gene are SGHDT and YYEEEE. Trimming took off 5 bases at V and 6 bases at J, with 11 bases between the two ends. The CDR3 is 12 residues long. CDR3 sequence reads: CASSRAKAEAFF. In nucleotides, the CDR3 is TGTGCCAGCAGTAGGGCCAAGGCTGAAGCTTTCTTT.

In its sample, this clone was seen a few times. V is TRBV5-1 and J is TRBJ2-7, with 9 bases lining up with TRBD1. The CDR3 is 15 amino acids. V lost 6 bases and J lost 3; bases outside the gene matches: 10. Germline CDR1 SGHRS, CDR2 YFSETQ. The CDR3 coding sequence is TGCGCCAGCACCCCCACCCTGGGACAGGGCTACGAGCAGTACTTC. The encoded protein is CASTPTLGQGYEQYF. Looking up the rest from reference TRBV5-1 and TRBJ2-7 gives the full variable domain: KAGVTQTPRYLIKTRGQQVTLSCSPISGHRSVSWYQQTPGQGLQFLFEYFSETQRNKGNFPGRFSGRQFSNSRSEMNVSTLELGDSALYLCASTPTLGQGYEQYFGPGTRLTVT.

The table lists this clone with a count of one. This sequence joins TRBV6-4 and TRBJ2-1, with 8 bases matching TRBD1. V was clipped by 6 bases and J by 6 bases; unmatched bases: 7. This CDR3 region has 14 residues. CDR1 is MRHNA and CDR2 is SNTAGT in the germline V gene. For the CDR3, the DNA is TGTGCCAGCAGCTCAGGGGGCTCAGGCAATGAGCAGTTCTTC. Amino acid sequence: CASSSGGSGNEQFF.

V is TRBV18 and J is TRBJ2-7, with D maybe TRBD2 (5 bases). Germline CDR1 reads KGHSH; CDR2 reads LQKENI. CDR3 size: 15 residues. V dropped 5 bases and J dropped 8 bases, with 22 bases sitting between them. The CDR3 DNA is TGTGCCAGCTCAGATTCAGGACGGGGAGTCTTAAAGCAGTACTTC. Translating gives CASSDSGRGVLKQYF.

J is TRBJ1-1 and V is TRBV2; 7 bases are shared with TRBD1. CDR3 size: 14 residues. V lost 3 bases and J lost 5; bases outside the gene matches: 6. Germline loops: CDR1 SNHLY, CDR2 FYNNEI. The CDR3 region has the DNA TGTGCCAGCAGTGACCGACAGGGTTCGACTGAAGCTTTCTTT. As protein: CASSDRQGSTEAFF.

This chain connects TRBV5-1 to TRBJ1-2; TRBD1 agrees at 7 bases. With 5 bases clipped from V and 4 bases from J, the junction kept 11 bases outside the gene matches. CDR3 length: 15 amino acids. CDR1 SGHRS and CDR2 YFSETQ come from the germline V gene. CDR3 bases: TGCGCCAGCAGTTATACAGGGGATGCATCCTATGGCTACACCTTC. This encodes CASSYTGDASYGYTF.

The gene calls are TRBV14 and TRBJ2-7, with TRBD1 as a possible D gene (5 bases). Germline V CDR1 and CDR2: SGHDN, FVKESK. There are 14 residues in the CDR3. With 2 bases removed from V and 2 bases from J, the gap between germline ends came to 10 bases. The CDR3 spells CASSQLDRPYEQYF. As DNA, the CDR3 is TGTGCCAGCAGCCAATTAGACAGACCCTACGAGCAGTACTTC.

The V and J genes are TRBV12-3 or TRBV12-4 and TRBJ2-2, with TRBD1 matching 7 bases. The junction had 1 base not matched to a gene; V was cut back by 6 bases and J by 3 bases. CDR3 size: 13 residues. The CDR3 loop is CASSDRDTGELFF. CDR3 coding DNA: TGTGCCAGCAGCGACAGGGACACCGGGGAGCTGTTTTTT.

V gene TRBV6-5 combines with J gene TRBJ2-5; 7 positions match TRBD1. Trimming removed 6 bases from V and 4 bases from J; junction bases left unmatched: 5. The CDR3 contains 13 residues. Germline V gene sequence: CDR1 MNHEY, CDR2 SVGAGI. CDR3 bases: TGTGCCAGCAGGGACAGGTTTGGAGAGACCCAGTACTTC. Protein sequence: CASRDRFGETQYF.

V and J are TRBV16 and TRBJ1-2; D gene unclear. Germline lookup yields CDR1 KGHSY and CDR2 FQNENV. The CDR3 is 14 amino acids. Deletions cut 2 bases from V and 4 bases from J, with 11 bases between. CDR3 in amino acids: CASSQEGPLYGYTF. CDR3 bases: TGTGCCAGCAGCCAAGAGGGCCCCCTCTATGGCTACACCTTC.